What follows are 7 T cell receptor beta chains derived from one specimen sequenced in a study of shared clonotypes between healthy human individuals. TCRdb keeps only in-frame clones here, not all; method: immunoSEQ multiplex PCR. The sample has approximately 97,000 clones, less than 80% seen once. The sample was memory CD8+ T cells sorted from blood. Specified subset: CD45RO+ cells pooled with CCR7-negative TemRA cells. These receptors all come from a man aged 25 to 45 in good health.

V gene TRBV19 combines with J gene TRBJ2-7, with a tentative D call TRBD1 (5 bases). This CDR3 has 14 amino acids. CDR1 and CDR2 (germline): LNHDA, SQIVND (reference sequence). Trimming removed 3 bases from V and 2 bases from J, with 11 bases in between. For the CDR3, the DNA is TGTGCCAGTAGTATGCAGGGTGGGGCCTACGAGCAGTACTTC. Protein: CASSMQGGAYEQYF.

The chain joins TRBV5-1 to TRBJ2-5; D gene unclear. Between the trimmed V and J ends, which lost 0 bases and 2 bases, there was a span of 8 bases. Germline V CDR1 and CDR2: SGHRS, YFSETQ. The CDR3 covers 14 residues. The CDR3 loop is CASSLGLTQETQYF. As DNA, the CDR3 is TGCGCCAGCAGCTTGGGTCTCACGCAAGAGACCCAGTACTTC.

This clone showed up many times. The rearrangement uses TRBV19 and TRBJ1-5; perhaps TRBD1 as D (6 bases). The CDR3 consists of 16 residues. Germline CDR1 LNHDA, CDR2 SQIVND (reference sequence). The V end lost 7 bases, the J end lost 5 bases, and 21 bases lay between the germline ends. The CDR3 DNA reads as TGTGCCAGTAAAGGGGGAACCGGGGGGCTAGATCAGCCCCAGCATTTT. Translated, it gives CASKGGTGGLDQPQHF.

This clone was recorded at least ten times. The rearrangement joins TRBV19 to TRBJ2-7; D might be TRBD1 (6 bases). The V gene lost 3 bases and the J gene lost 6 bases, with 12 bases spanning the gap. Germline V gene data show CDR1 as LNHDA and CDR2 as SQIVND (reference sequence). The CDR3 length is 13 residues. CDR3 loop: CASSMTQGAEQYF. The CDR3 DNA is TGTGCCAGTAGTATGACACAGGGTGCCGAGCAGTACTTC. Combining the CDR3 with reference TRBV19 and TRBJ2-7 gives the whole variable domain DGGITQSPKYLFRKEGQNVTLSCEQNLNHDAMYWYRQDPGQGLRLIYYSQIVNDFQKGDIAEGYSVSREKKESFPLTVTSAQKNPTAFYLCASSMTQGAEQYFGPGTRLTVT.

The rearrangement joins TRBV7-3 to TRBJ1-1, with D perhaps matching TRBD1 (5 bases). Germline values: CDR1 SGHTA, CDR2 FQGTGA. The V end lost 4 bases, the J end lost 1 base, and 10 bases lay between the germline ends. The CDR3 is made up of 14 amino acids. For the CDR3, the DNA is TGTGCCAGCAGCTCCTGGGGCCCGAACACTGAAGCTTTCTTT. This translates into CASSSWGPNTEAFF.

The rearrangement joins TRBV5-3 to TRBJ1-2; D is perhaps TRBD1 (5 bases). TRBV5-3 is marked as an open reading frame, function uncertain. V was clipped by 8 bases and J by 4 bases, with 21 bases between them. This CDR3 spans 15 amino acids. CDR3 bases: TGTGCCAGCGGGTTGCAGGGTGCGCTCGGCTATGGCTACACCTTC. Its translation is CASGLQGALGYGYTF.

As DNA, the CDR3 is TGTGCCAGCAGTTGGCTTGGCACAGATACGCAGTATTTT. Translation: CASSWLGTDTQYF. The V call is TRBV6-5, the J call TRBJ2-3; D is unclear. V shed 4 bases and J shed 1 base, with 6 bases lying between them. The V gene's germline CDR1 is MNHEY and CDR2 SVGAGI. The CDR3 covers 13 residues.